This T cell receptor beta chain is drawn from a study of blood T cell repertoires in COVID-19. Per the germline V gene, CDR1 is SGHTA and CDR2 is FQGTGA. V shed 6 bases and J shed 3 bases, with 25 bases lying between them. The CDR3 has 18 amino acids. Study processing details: From reference gene primer amplification, estimates of nucleated cell counts were derived. Clones were read by immunoSEQ multiplex PCR, and TCRdb kept only the in-frame ones, dropping some. The V and J calls and clone size are taken from that table; D and trimming were inferred from the DNA. The sample consists of 70,000 or so clones, 86% of them appearing once.

V usage is TRBV7-3 and J usage is TRBJ2-3; weak D call: TRBD1 (5 bases). Sequencing was carried out using peripheral blood. This TCR was sampled from a woman aged 55-70 years with acute or convalescent COVID-19. CDR3 nucleotides: TGTGCCAGCAGTCCCACTGCCCCCGGACCCCAGGGTACAGATACGCAGTATTTT. It translates to CASSPTAPGPQGTDTQYF.